A single sample gave rise to the 15 T cell receptor beta chains below, sequenced in a study of PD-1 blockade in classical Hodgkin lymphoma. Each of the patients experienced relapse following autologous stem cell transplantation, and their brentuximab vedotin exposure differed. Produced via immunoSEQ multiplex PCR; TCRdb's table is partial and in-frame only. The sample includes over 25,000 clones, 70% to 75% of them seen just once. The sequenced sample was peripheral blood mononuclear cells (PBMCs), obtained before the second cycle of nivolumab. Receptors originate from a human donor with classical Hodgkin lymphoma.

This clone was counted between two and nine times. The chain employs TRBV19 and TRBJ2-7, with no clear D. Trimming pared 2 bases from V and 6 bases from J, leaving 11 bases between. The germline V gene encodes CDR1 LNHDA and CDR2 SQIVND (reference sequence). The CDR3 spans 13 residues. The CDR3 bases are TGTGCCAGTAGTATATCTTGGGGTGTCGAGCAGTACTTC. Protein: CASSISWGVEQYF.

The V gene is TRBV7-2, the J gene TRBJ1-1, with 7 nucleotides matching TRBD1. V dropped 5 bases and J dropped 0; count of bases not matched to a gene: 6. Germline assignment: CDR1 SGHTA and CDR2 FQGNSA. This CDR3 is built from 15 residues. CDR3 sequence: CASSVRGSVNTEAFF. The CDR3 region has the DNA TGTGCCAGCAGCGTCAGGGGGTCGGTGAACACTGAAGCTTTCTTT. The full variable domain, completed using reference TRBV7-2 and TRBJ1-1, is GAGVSQSPSNKVTEKGKDVELRCDPISGHTALYWYRQSLGQGLEFLIYFQGNSAPDKSGLPSDRFSAERTGGSVSTLTIQRTQQEDSAVYLCASSVRGSVNTEAFFGQGTRLTVV.

This clone was observed a few times. The CDR3 loop is CSVKDRVSGYNEQFF. CDR3 DNA sequence: TGCAGCGTTAAGGACAGGGTCTCTGGCTACAATGAGCAGTTCTTC. The rearrangement uses TRBV29-1 and TRBJ2-1, with TRBD1 matching over 8 bases. The CDR3 spans 15 residues. Losses at the gene ends were 5 bases for V and 3 bases for J; bases not matched to a gene: 9. Germline values: CDR1 SQVTM, CDR2 ANQGSEA.

The rearrangement uses TRBV29-1 and TRBJ1-5; TRBD1 matches 10 bases. The CDR3 consists of 13 residues. J lost 4 bases, V lost 7 bases, and 4 bases had no gene match. The germline gives CDR1 SQVTM, CDR2 ANQGSEA. CDR3 sequence: CSAGTGVNQPQHF. The CDR3 coding sequence is TGCAGCGCCGGGACAGGGGTAAATCAGCCCCAGCATTTT.

This chain joins TRBV2 and TRBJ2-3; 8 positions match TRBD2. J gave up 6 bases and V 2 bases, and 7 bases lay outside the gene matches. Germline-derived CDR1 and CDR2 are SNHLY and FYNNEI. This CDR3 spans 15 amino acids. The CDR3 bases are TGTGCCAGCAGTGAAACTAGCGGTCTCCCGGATACGCAGTATTTT. This gives the protein CASSETSGLPDTQYF.

This clone turned up a few times. The genes are TRBV27 and TRBJ1-1, with D unclear. This CDR3 comprises 14 residues. Germline V gives CDR1 MNHEY, CDR2 SMNVEV (reference sequence). Trimming removed 5 bases from V and 1 base from J, with 11 bases in between. The DNA of the CDR3 is TGTGCCAGCAGTGACCGTGATAGGAACACTGAAGCTTTCTTT. Amino acid sequence: CASSDRDRNTEAFF.

This clone was seen a handful of times. The CDR3 loop is CASSTQINEQFF. CDR3 DNA: TGTGCCAGCAGCACGCAAATCAATGAGCAGTTCTTC. The V and J genes are TRBV7-2 and TRBJ2-1; D ambiguous. This CDR3 region has 12 residues. Between the trimmed V and J ends, which lost 5 bases and 6 bases, there was a span of 8 bases. CDR1 SGHTA and CDR2 FQGNSA come from the germline V gene.

The rearrangement uses TRBV7-9 and TRBJ1-4, with D possibly matching TRBD1 (5 bases). Trimming shortened V by 1 base and J by 3 bases, and 12 bases separated the two germline ends. This CDR3 contains 16 residues. Germline CDR1 reads SEHNR; CDR2 reads FQNEAQ (reference sequence). Here the CDR3 reads CASSLGTKRANEKLFF. The CDR3 DNA sequence: TGTGCCAGCAGCTTAGGGACAAAGAGAGCTAATGAAAAACTGTTTTTT.

J is TRBJ1-1 and V is TRBV7-6; D gene uncertain. Germline CDR1 and CDR2: SGHVS and FNYEAQ. CDR3 length equals 13 residues. V was trimmed by 10 bases and J by 2 bases, leaving 14 bases between them. The CDR3 DNA reads TGTGCCACCTCCGACGGAGTTAACACTGAAGCTTTCTTT. Translated: CATSDGVNTEAFF. The full variable domain, completed using reference TRBV7-6 and TRBJ1-1, is GAGVSQSPRYKVTKRGQDVALRCDPISGHVSLYWYRQALGQGPEFLTYFNYEAQQDKSGLPNDRFSAERPEGSISTLTIQRTEQRDSAMYRCATSDGVNTEAFFGQGTRLTVV.

This clone was found a few times. This chain connects TRBV4-3 to TRBJ1-3, with 8 bases that match TRBD1. The germline gives CDR1 LGHNA, CDR2 YSLEER. The CDR3 sequence is 16 residues long. V lost 0 bases and J lost 4; bases outside the gene matches: 5. The CDR3: CASSQDPTGAGNTIYF. In nucleotides, the CDR3 is TGCGCCAGCAGCCAAGACCCGACAGGGGCAGGAAACACCATATATTTT.

This sequence joins TRBV10-3 and TRBJ2-7; possibly TRBD1 for D (6 bases). The CDR3 is 12 amino acids. Trimming took off 5 bases at V and 1 base at J, with 6 bases between the two ends. The germline gives CDR1 ENHRY, CDR2 SYGVKD. CDR3 nucleotides: TGTGCCATCAGTACAGGGTCCTACGAGCAGTACTTC. It yields the protein CAISTGSYEQYF.

The rearrangement uses TRBV5-6 and TRBJ1-2; TRBD1 is a possible D gene (6 bases). The germline V and J ends were trimmed by 4 bases and 5 bases, with 9 bases remaining between them. CDR3 length equals 12 residues. Germline V gene lookup returns CDR1 SGHDT and CDR2 YYEEEE. This chain's CDR3 is CASSVDSYGYTF. The DNA of the CDR3 is TGTGCCAGCAGCGTGGACAGTTATGGCTACACCTTC.

The V call is TRBV10-3, the J call TRBJ2-5; D uncertain. Trimming left V 10 bases short and J 5 bases short, with 14 bases between. CDR1 ENHRY and CDR2 SYGVKD come from the germline V gene. CDR3 length: 12 amino acids. The CDR3 DNA sequence: TGTGCCACTAGTGCAAGCCAGGAGACCCAGTACTTC. It encodes CATSASQETQYF.

The genes are TRBV5-4 and TRBJ1-2; 8 nucleotides match TRBD1. V gave up 4 bases and J gave up 4 bases; unmatched junction bases: 9. The CDR3 consists of 15 residues. In germline, CDR1 is SGHNT, CDR2 YYREEE (reference sequence). The DNA for the CDR3 is TGTGCCAGCAGCGCTGGGACAGGCGACCTCTATGGCTACACCTTC. This gives the protein CASSAGTGDLYGYTF.

As concerns this clone: The junction departs from the called germline gene at one end, perhaps through a read error. This chain uses TRBV7-7 with TRBJ1-1, with 7 bases aligning to TRBD1. CDR3 length: 13 amino acids. The V gene's germline CDR1 is SSHAT and CDR2 FNYEAQ (reference sequence). As DNA, the CDR3 is TGTGCTAGCAGCAGGGACAGCAACACTGAAGCTTTCTTT. Encoded protein: CASSRDSNTEAFF.